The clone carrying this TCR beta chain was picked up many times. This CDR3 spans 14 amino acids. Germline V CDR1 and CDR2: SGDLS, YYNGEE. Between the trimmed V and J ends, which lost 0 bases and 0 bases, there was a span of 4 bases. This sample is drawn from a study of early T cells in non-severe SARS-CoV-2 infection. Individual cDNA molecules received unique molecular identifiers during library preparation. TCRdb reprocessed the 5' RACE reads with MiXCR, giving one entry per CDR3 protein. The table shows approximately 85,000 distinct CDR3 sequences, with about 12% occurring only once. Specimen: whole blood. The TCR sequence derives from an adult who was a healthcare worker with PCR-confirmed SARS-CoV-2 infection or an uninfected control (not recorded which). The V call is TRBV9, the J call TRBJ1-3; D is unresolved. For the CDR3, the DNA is TGTGCCAGCAGCGTAGATGTCTCTGGAAACACCATATATTTT. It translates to CASSVDVSGNTIYF. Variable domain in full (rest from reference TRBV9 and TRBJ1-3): DSGVTQTPKHLITATGQRVTLRCSPRSGDLSVYWYQQSLDQGLQFLIQYYNGEERAKGNILERFSAQQFPDLHSELNLSSLELGDSALYFCASSVDVSGNTIYFGEGSWLTVV.